This TCR beta chain comes out of a study of blood T cell repertoires in COVID-19. At the level of the study: Samples representing acute and convalescent COVID-19 were sourced from the United States, Italy and Spain.

The CDR3 length is 16 residues. V lost 4 bases and J lost 8; bases outside the gene matches: 8. Germline V gene lookup returns CDR1 LNHDA and CDR2 SQIVND (reference sequence). The repertoire was sequenced with immunoSEQ multiplex PCR; TCRdb's copy has only in-frame clones and lacks some. The sample lists roughly 70,000 clones, approximately 90% occurring once. Material for sequencing was peripheral blood. This chain uses TRBV19 with TRBJ1-6; 10 bases match TRBD1. The clonotype comes from a human donor in a cohort sampled during active COVID-19. The CDR3 coding sequence is TGTGCCAGTAGTACTACCTGGGACAGGGGTGATTCACCCCTCCACTTT. Its translation is CASSTTWDRGDSPLHF.